The 15 T cell receptor beta chains in this list originate from one sample, sequenced in a study of a mutant IDH1 vaccine in newly diagnosed glioma. Their target antigens are unknown. Regarding time point: week 11, during vaccination. In every dose of vaccine, 300 ug of mutant IDH1 20-mer peptide was given alongside topical imiquimod. The assay was immunoSEQ multiplex PCR, and TCRdb's table has in-frame clones only and misses some. The sample lists fewer than 70,000 clones, 89% seen once, with more than 1.5% in the top ten. Sample: PBMCs, taken from a glioma patient whose treatment included an IDH1 peptide vaccine. Receptor source: a man aged 40-55 years with glioma.

This chain connects TRBV7-3 to TRBJ2-7; TRBD1 agrees at 8 bases. The V gene's germline CDR1 is SGHTA and CDR2 FQGTGA. J lost 6 bases, V lost 3 bases, and 7 bases had no gene match. The CDR3 is made up of 14 amino acids. The CDR3 loop reads CASSFRTGFAEQYF. As DNA, the CDR3 is TGTGCCAGCAGCTTCCGGACAGGGTTCGCCGAGCAGTACTTC.

This chain links TRBV28 with TRBJ1-2; tentative D call: TRBD1 (5 bases). Germline V gene lookup returns CDR1 MDHEN and CDR2 SYDVKM. This CDR3 is built from 14 residues. Trimming pared 5 bases from V and 6 bases from J, leaving 16 bases between. For the CDR3, the DNA is TGTGCCAGCAGTAGTGGCGGCAGGGTCCATGGCTACACCTTC. Residues: CASSSGGRVHGYTF.

The chain uses TRBV7-3 and TRBJ2-5, with TRBD1 matching 7 bases. The CDR3 totals 16 residues. The germline CDR1 and CDR2 sequences are SGHTA and FQGTGA. The ends lost 5 bases at V and 5 bases at J; junction bases unmatched: 14. CDR3 region: CASSPRQGNLRETQYF. In nucleotides, the CDR3 is TGTGCCAGCAGCCCCCGACAGGGCAACCTTCGGGAGACCCAGTACTTC.

For the CDR3, the DNA is TGTGCCAGTAGTATAGTAGCTGGGGACAATGAGCAGTTCTTC. Its protein is CASSIVAGDNEQFF. The V gene is TRBV19, the J gene TRBJ2-1, with no clear D. This CDR3 is built from 14 residues. V lost 1 base and J lost 5, with 9 bases in between. CDR1 is LNHDA, CDR2 SQIVND, per germline (reference sequence).

The CDR3, as DNA: TGTGCCAGCAGAGGACTAGCGACGGGTGGCGGGGAGCTGTTTTTT. This encodes CASRGLATGGGELFF. The chain combines TRBV9 with TRBJ2-2, with 9 bases that match TRBD2. Germline loops: CDR1 SGDLS, CDR2 YYNGEE. This CDR3 is 15 amino acids long. Losses at the gene ends were 5 bases for V and 7 bases for J; bases not matched to a gene: 9.

The chain combines TRBV10-2 with TRBJ2-3; 7 bases fit TRBD1. This CDR3 is built from 14 residues. CDR1 and CDR2 from the germline V gene are WSHSY and SAAADI. The V segment lost 6 bases and the J segment 4 bases; nucleotides outside the gene matches: 7. The chain's CDR3 is CASSLTGAADTQYF. In DNA, the CDR3 is TGCGCCAGCAGCTTAACAGGGGCCGCAGATACGCAGTATTTT.

A single count supports this clone. The V call is TRBV20-1, the J call TRBJ2-3, with TRBD1 matching over 7 bases. The germline CDR1 and CDR2 sequences are DFQATT and SNEGSKA (reference sequence). After removal of 7 bases from V and 11 bases from J, the junction contained 9 bases not matched to a gene. This CDR3 is built from 11 residues. Here the CDR3 reads CSGRGQDLQYF. In nucleotides, the CDR3 is TGCAGTGGTAGGGGGCAGGATTTGCAGTATTTT.

This chain uses TRBV27 with TRBJ1-5; D might be TRBD1 (5 bases). In germline, CDR1 is MNHEY, CDR2 SMNVEV (reference sequence). V gave up 2 bases and J gave up 2 bases, with 10 bases separating them. CDR3 length equals 15 residues. This CDR3 is CASSLTVGGNQPQHF. CDR3 nucleotide sequence: TGTGCCAGCAGTTTAACCGTAGGGGGCAATCAGCCCCAGCATTTT.

The chain uses TRBV19 and TRBJ2-3; tentatively, D is TRBD2 (6 bases). The CDR3 covers 14 residues. The germline V gene has CDR1 LNHDA and CDR2 SQIVND (reference sequence). With 3 bases removed from V and 6 bases from J, the gap between germline ends came to 13 bases. CDR3: CASSMFGSKDTQYF. The CDR3 DNA reads TGTGCCAGTAGTATGTTCGGGAGTAAGGATACGCAGTATTTT.

The chain couples TRBV29-1 to TRBJ2-6; 8 positions match TRBD1. The CDR3 totals 14 residues. J lost 3 bases, V lost 6 bases, and 4 bases had no gene match. From germline, CDR1 is SQVTM and CDR2 ANQGSEA. In nucleotides, the CDR3 is TGCAGCGTCGCGGGACAGGTTGGGGCCAACGTCCTGACTTTC. It specifies CSVAGQVGANVLTF.

This clone was detected once. The genes are TRBV27 and TRBJ2-2, with a possible D match to TRBD2 (6 bases). The V end lost 5 bases, the J end lost 6 bases, and 16 bases lay between the germline ends. Germline lookup yields CDR1 MNHEY and CDR2 SMNVEV (reference sequence). CDR3 length: 15 amino acids. The CDR3 spells CASSPSSGIPGELFF. CDR3 DNA sequence: TGTGCCAGCAGTCCGAGTAGCGGAATTCCCGGGGAGCTGTTTTTT.

The chain carries TRBV28 and TRBJ2-6; 11 bases agree with TRBD2. Looked up from germline, CDR1 is MDHEN and CDR2 is SYDVKM. Trimming took 4 bases from V and 2 from J; bases not matched to a gene: 4. This CDR3 is 17 amino acids long. The DNA for the CDR3 is TGTGCCAGCAGTTCGGTAGCGGGGGGGCCTGGGGCCAACGTCCTGACTTTC. It codes for CASSSVAGGPGANVLTF.

The rearrangement uses TRBV7-9 and TRBJ2-6; unclear D gene. This CDR3 has 15 amino acids. Germline V gene sequence: CDR1 SEHNR, CDR2 FQNEAQ (reference sequence). Trimming took 1 base from V and 2 from J, leaving 6 bases between them. CDR3 region: CASSLGTAGANVLTF. CDR3 bases: TGTGCCAGCAGCTTAGGAACGGCTGGGGCCAACGTCCTGACTTTC.

The chain has TRBV18 and TRBJ1-1, with D unclear. The V and J ends lost 1 base and 5 bases respectively, with 14 bases between them. This CDR3 is 15 amino acids long. Per the germline V gene, CDR1 is KGHSH and CDR2 is LQKENI. CDR3 nucleotide sequence: TGTGCCAGCTCACCACTGGTAACATGGGGAACTGAAGCTTTCTTT. Translating gives CASSPLVTWGTEAFF.

In its sample, this clone was seen once. The chain joins TRBV28 to TRBJ1-1; no reliable D call. Germline CDR1 reads MDHEN; CDR2 reads SYDVKM. The V end lost 3 bases, the J end lost 1 base, and 15 bases lay between the germline ends. The length of the CDR3 is 16 residues. The CDR3 region has the DNA TGTGCCAGCAGTTTTAGCGGAAGCCCTAAGAACACTGAAGCTTTCTTT. Encoded protein: CASSFSGSPKNTEAFF. Together with reference TRBV28 and TRBJ1-1, the CDR3 gives the full variable domain: DVKVTQSSRYLVKRTGEKVFLECVQDMDHENMFWYRQDPGLGLRLIYFSYDVKMKEKGDIPEGYSVSREKKERFSLILESASTNQTSMYLCASSFSGSPKNTEAFFGQGTRLTVV.